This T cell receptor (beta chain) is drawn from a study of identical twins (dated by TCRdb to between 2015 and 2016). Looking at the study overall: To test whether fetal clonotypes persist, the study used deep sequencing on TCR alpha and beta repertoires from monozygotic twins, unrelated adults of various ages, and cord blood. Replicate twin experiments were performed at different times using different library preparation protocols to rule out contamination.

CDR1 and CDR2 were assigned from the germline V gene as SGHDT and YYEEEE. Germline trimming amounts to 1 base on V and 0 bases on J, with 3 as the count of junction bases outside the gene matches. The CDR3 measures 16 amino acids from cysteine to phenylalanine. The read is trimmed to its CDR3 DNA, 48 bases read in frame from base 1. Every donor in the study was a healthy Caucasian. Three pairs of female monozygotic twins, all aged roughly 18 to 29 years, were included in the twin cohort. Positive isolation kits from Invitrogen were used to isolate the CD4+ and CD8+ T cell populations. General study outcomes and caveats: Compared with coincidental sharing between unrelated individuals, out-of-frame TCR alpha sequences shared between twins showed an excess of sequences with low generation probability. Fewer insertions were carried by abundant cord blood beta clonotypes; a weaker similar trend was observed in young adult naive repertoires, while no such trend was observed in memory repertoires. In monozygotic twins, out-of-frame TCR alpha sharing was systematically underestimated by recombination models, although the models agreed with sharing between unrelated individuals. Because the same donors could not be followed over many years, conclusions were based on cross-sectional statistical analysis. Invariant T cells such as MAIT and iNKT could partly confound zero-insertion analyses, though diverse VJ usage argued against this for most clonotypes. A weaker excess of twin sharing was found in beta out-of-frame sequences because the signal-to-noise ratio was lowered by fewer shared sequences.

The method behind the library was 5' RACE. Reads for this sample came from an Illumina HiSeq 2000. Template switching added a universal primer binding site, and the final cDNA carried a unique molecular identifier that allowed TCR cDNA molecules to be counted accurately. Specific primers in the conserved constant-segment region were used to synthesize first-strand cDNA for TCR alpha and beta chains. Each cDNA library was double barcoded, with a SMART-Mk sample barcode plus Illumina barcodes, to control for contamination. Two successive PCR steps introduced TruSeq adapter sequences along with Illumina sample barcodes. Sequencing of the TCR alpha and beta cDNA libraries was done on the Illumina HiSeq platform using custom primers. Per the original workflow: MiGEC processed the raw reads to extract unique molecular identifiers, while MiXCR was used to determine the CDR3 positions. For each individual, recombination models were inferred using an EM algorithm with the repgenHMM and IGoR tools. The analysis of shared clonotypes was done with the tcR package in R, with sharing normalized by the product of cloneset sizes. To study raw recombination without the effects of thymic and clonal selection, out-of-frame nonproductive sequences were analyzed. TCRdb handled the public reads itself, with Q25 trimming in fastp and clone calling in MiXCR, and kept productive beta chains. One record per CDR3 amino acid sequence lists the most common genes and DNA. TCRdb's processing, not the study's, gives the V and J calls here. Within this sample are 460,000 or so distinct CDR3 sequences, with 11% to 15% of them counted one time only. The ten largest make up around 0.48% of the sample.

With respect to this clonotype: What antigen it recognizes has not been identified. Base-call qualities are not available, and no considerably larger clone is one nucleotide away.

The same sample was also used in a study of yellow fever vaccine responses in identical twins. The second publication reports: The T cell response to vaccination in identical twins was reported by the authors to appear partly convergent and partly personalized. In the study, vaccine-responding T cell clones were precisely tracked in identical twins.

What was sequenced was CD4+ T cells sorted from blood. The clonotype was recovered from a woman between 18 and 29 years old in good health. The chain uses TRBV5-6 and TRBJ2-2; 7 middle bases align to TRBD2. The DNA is TGTGCCAGCAGCTTGCCTCTAGCGGCGAACACCGGGGAGCTGTTTTTT. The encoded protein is CASSLPLAANTGELFF.